This T cell receptor beta chain originates from a study of blood T cell repertoires in COVID-19 (dated by TCRdb to the early 2020s). General notes on the study: Samples covering the acute and convalescent phases of COVID-19 were provided by collaborators in the United States, Italy and Spain. The samples were drawn from two sources: the first 160 participants of the ongoing ImmuneRACE study, and fewer than 1,500 subjects contributed by 6 global collaborators. Where HLA class I and class II types were available, the types were taken from metadata supplied by the sample provider, not from assay-based typing. The material from the prospective study consisted of cDNA or gDNA derived from T cells, B-cell-depleted T cells, or PBMCs. The repertoires were released in a freely available public database intended as a resource for research on the immune response to SARS-CoV-2. The dataset comprised deeply sampled blood TCRbeta repertoires from subjects exposed to, actively infected with, or recovered from COVID-19. The sample metadata nearly always contained a de-identified subject ID, COVID-19 status, age in years and sex.

CDR1 and CDR2 are read off the germline V gene as SGDLS and YYNGEE. Deletion took 4 bases off V and 4 bases off J, with a span of 8 bases between the germline ends. The CDR3 spans 12 residues, from the cysteine through the phenylalanine. This entry keeps only the CDR3 DNA: 36 bases, framed from base 1. The table lists this clone with a count of one. There is no known antigen for this receptor. No qualities accompany the bases; no much larger clone lies one base away. At one collaborating source in Seattle, patients were enrolled during active infection and were followed longitudinally through the course of disease. Whole blood was collected in K2EDTA tubes by collaborating institutions according to the institutions' own protocols. For TCRbeta analysis, collaborator samples were shipped as frozen whole blood, as isolated PBMCs, or as DNA extracted from either sample type. The full study reports these points: The quantity of clinical and demographic metadata differed by source and by participant and was supplied without curation.

The immunoSEQ Assay, a bias-controlled multiplex PCR, was used to amplify TCRbeta CDR3 regions from genomic DNA. In the authors' own workflow: The number of nucleated cells in each sample was estimated from the amplification of reference gene primers within the assay. To quantify the absolute abundance of each unique TCRbeta CDR3 rearrangement, sequence reads were collapsed and filtered. Productive Simpson clonality was computed per sample as the square root of Simpson's diversity index over productive rearrangements. This immuneACCESS table, as held by TCRdb, lists in-frame sequences with V and J called but not all clones. Of the missing ones, under half trace to an unresolved V gene in checked studies; the others have no known cause. V and J calls and clone size are copied from that table; D and trimming were computed from the DNA. The sample contains approximately 200,000 clones, 94% of them found a single time. Together, the top ten hold approximately 0.69% of the sample.

The sequence was obtained from a man aged 25-40 years with COVID-19, enrolled during active disease. Rearrangement joined TRBV9 to TRBJ1-2; the D gene remains uncertain. The sequenced sample consisted of peripheral blood. The sequence in DNA is TGTGCCAGCAGCACAGTGGGCTATGGCTACACCTTC. Translated, this is CASSTVGYGYTF.